This T cell receptor (beta chain) was sequenced for a study of CXCR3-negative and CXCR3-positive naive CD8 T cells. TRB cDNA was prepared as libraries by UMI-labeled 5' RACE. With the 5' RACE reads reprocessed, TCRdb shows one record per CDR3 protein and no DNA. The sample holds about 62,000 distinct CDR3 sequences. The CDR3 loop spans 15 amino acids. Germline V gene data show CDR1 as SGHNT and CDR2 as YYREEE (reference sequence). The study, taken as a whole, reports: Most assays used freshly isolated PBMCs, as cryopreservation partially reduced CXCR3. With respect to TRBV-TRBJ usage, naive CXCR3-negative and CXCR3-positive cells were similar; memory differed. Much lower diversity was found in memory CD8+ cells, while both naive subsets had comparably high diversity. Surface CD5 looked about the same in the naive subsets, so the authors worked out TCR strength from TRB CDR3 properties.

Concerning this clonotype: Its target is unknown.

This chain uses TRBV5-4 with TRBJ2-7; checking the TCRdb D call of TRBD1 is not possible without DNA. The receptor comes from a human donor in good health. Some clones in this sample may be carry-over from other donors' samples. Sequenced input: naive CXCR3- CD8+ T cells from blood. Subset noted: CD45RO-CCR7+CD27+CD95- naive CD8+ T cells lacking CXCR3 (TNR3-). The CDR3 spells CASSAWGGGVYEQYF.